Shown below are 16 T cell receptor beta chains from a single sample sequenced in a study of CD8 T cells in Susac syndrome. Random hexamers served to reverse transcribe roughly 0.45 to 1 ug RNA. MiXCR was run by TCRdb on the immunoSEQ multiplex PCR reads, yielding one entry per CDR3 protein. The sample has 65,000 to 80,000 distinct CDR3 sequences; roughly 91% are singletons. Sequencing used CD8+ T cells from PBMCs. These receptors came from a human donor with multiple sclerosis.

The chain carries TRBV19 and TRBJ2-7, with 7 positions matching TRBD1. The germline CDR1 and CDR2 sequences are LNHDA and SQIVND (reference sequence). Trimming took 4 bases from V and 0 from J; bases not matched to a gene: 3. CDR3 length equals 14 residues. The CDR3 region is CASSTWDSSYEQYF. CDR3 coding DNA: TGTGCCAGTAGTACCTGGGACAGCTCCTACGAGCAGTACTTC.

The chain is built from TRBV28 and TRBJ1-5, with a weak D call TRBD1 (6 bases). The CDR3 has 14 amino acids. V lost 2 bases and J 7 bases, leaving 12 bases between the germline ends. Germline-derived CDR1 and CDR2 are MDHEN and SYDVKM. Here the CDR3 DNA reads TGTGCCAGCAGTTTACGGGCAGGGGTGCAGCCCCAGCATTTT. Protein sequence: CASSLRAGVQPQHF.

Here the CDR3 reads CASTVRGGFSYEQYF. CDR3 DNA: TGTGCCAGCACCGTCCGCGGGGGCTTCTCCTACGAGCAGTACTTC. The V call is TRBV27, the J call TRBJ2-7, with D maybe TRBD2 (7 bases). The CDR3 has 15 residues. V lost 7 bases to trimming and J lost 0 bases, with 16 bases between them. Germline V CDR1 and CDR2: MNHEY, SMNVEV (reference sequence).

The chain joins TRBV19 to TRBJ2-1, with 10 bases lining up with TRBD2. J was trimmed by 2 bases and V by 5 bases; bases with no gene match: 3. Germline loops: CDR1 LNHDA, CDR2 SQIVND (reference sequence). This CDR3 has 15 residues. CDR3 in DNA: TGTGCCAGTAGTCCCGGACTAGCGGCCTACAATGAGCAGTTCTTC. Translating gives CASSPGLAAYNEQFF.

The chain has TRBV7-3 and TRBJ2-5; maybe TRBD2 (7 bases). CDR1 is SGHTA, CDR2 FQGTGA, per germline. CDR3 length equals 15 residues. The germline V and J ends were trimmed by 2 bases and 4 bases, with 14 bases remaining between them. For the CDR3, the DNA is TGTGCCAGCAGCTTAGTGGGCGGGGGCATAGAGACCCAGTACTTC. The encoded protein is CASSLVGGGIETQYF. Supplemented by reference TRBV7-3 and TRBJ2-5, the full variable domain reads GAGVSQTPSNKVTEKGKYVELRCDPISGHTALYWYRQSLGQGPEFLIYFQGTGAADDSGLPNDRFFAVRPEGSVSTLKIQRTERGDSAVYLCASSLVGGGIETQYFGPGTRLLVL.

The sample holds one count of this clonotype. The CDR3 spells CASSLSEGTNEQYF. The CDR3 DNA follows: TGTGCCAGCAGCTTATCTGAGGGAACAAACGAGCAGTACTTC. The chain joins TRBV6-6 to TRBJ2-7, with D possibly matching TRBD2 (5 bases). CDR3 length equals 14 residues. CDR1 and CDR2 (germline): MNHNY, SVGAGI (reference sequence). Trimming removed 6 bases at V and 5 bases at J, with 17 bases between.

This rearrangement joins TRBV28 to TRBJ1-1, with unresolved D. V was clipped by 1 base and J by 5 bases, with 11 bases between them. CDR1 and CDR2 (germline): MDHEN, SYDVKM. The length of the CDR3 is 14 residues. CDR3 protein: CASSLFPAGTEAFF. CDR3 DNA sequence: TGTGCCAGCAGTTTATTCCCTGCGGGGACTGAAGCTTTCTTT.

This chain connects TRBV19 to TRBJ2-1, with D perhaps TRBD2 (5 bases). The CDR3 has 15 residues. Germline V CDR1 and CDR2: LNHDA, SQIVND (reference sequence). The V gene lost 4 bases and the J gene lost 2 bases, with 12 bases spanning the gap. CDR3 DNA sequence: TGTGCCAGTAGTAAGGGCGGGTCTGCCTACAATGAGCAGTTCTTC. Encoded protein: CASSKGGSAYNEQFF.

V gene TRBV28 combines with J gene TRBJ2-1; TRBD2 might be the D (6 bases). V was shortened by 4 bases and J by 6 bases, with 13 bases between the two germline ends. Germline CDR1 MDHEN, CDR2 SYDVKM. CDR3 length: 14 amino acids. DNA for the CDR3: TGTGCCAGCAGTTCCCGACTAGATCCCAATGAGCAGTTCTTC. It translates to CASSSRLDPNEQFF.

The chain combines TRBV9 with TRBJ1-4; TRBD1 matches 7 bases. Trimming removed 0 bases from V and 4 bases from J; junction bases left unmatched: 3. The germline gives CDR1 SGDLS, CDR2 YYNGEE. The CDR3 has 15 residues. The CDR3 DNA sequence: TGTGCCAGCAGCGTAGGAGGGGGCCTTAATGAAAAACTGTTTTTT. Translated: CASSVGGGLNEKLFF.

The gene calls are TRBV5-1 and TRBJ2-1, with TRBD1 as a possible D gene (5 bases). Germline CDR1 is SGHRS and CDR2 is YFSETQ. V lost 0 bases and J lost 2, with 12 bases in between. The CDR3 is made up of 16 amino acids. The CDR3 sequence: CASSLATGSTYNEQFF. The CDR3 nucleotides are TGCGCCAGCAGCTTGGCTACAGGTTCGACCTACAATGAGCAGTTCTTC.

The chain is built from TRBV20-1 and TRBJ1-2, with 7 bases aligning to TRBD1. The CDR3 extends over 16 amino acids. The germline CDR1 and CDR2 sequences are DFQATT and SNEGSKA (reference sequence). V shed 1 base, J shed 4 bases, and the junction held 12 bases outside the gene matches. The CDR3 nucleotides read TGCAGTGCTAGAGTCCCTACCAACGACAGGGCCTATGGCTACACCTTC. Its translation is CSARVPTNDRAYGYTF.

This chain joins TRBV14 and TRBJ1-1; the D gene is possibly TRBD1 (6 bases). Trimming took off 3 bases at V and 4 bases at J, with 12 bases between the two ends. Germline values: CDR1 SGHDN, CDR2 FVKESK. CDR3 length: 14 residues. In DNA, the CDR3 is TGTGCCAGCAGCCAGGGAGGCAGGGGCACTGAAGCTTTCTTT. This gives the protein CASSQGGRGTEAFF.

V is TRBV7-9 and J is TRBJ2-7; 8 bases align to TRBD1. The CDR3 runs 17 residues. Germline trimming cut 4 bases from V and 1 base from J; bases unmatched to any gene: 12. Germline CDR1 SEHNR, CDR2 FQNEAQ (reference sequence). The CDR3 nucleotides read TGTGCCAGCAGCTCGGACAGGGTCAGGAGTGTGTCCTACGAGCAGTACTTC. Translating it yields CASSSDRVRSVSYEQYF. Drawing the rest from reference TRBV7-9 and TRBJ2-7, the complete variable domain is DTGVSQNPRHKITKRGQNVTFRCDPISEHNRLYWYRQTLGQGPEFLTYFQNEAQLEKSRLLSDRFSAERPKGSFSTLEIQRTEQGDSAMYLCASSSDRVRSVSYEQYFGPGTRLTVT.

The J gene is TRBJ1-1, the V gene TRBV27; D is possibly TRBD1 (6 bases). Germline V lookup: CDR1 MNHEY, CDR2 SMNVEV (reference sequence). The CDR3 covers 16 residues. The V and J ends lost 2 bases and 3 bases respectively, with 16 bases between them. This CDR3 reads CASSLNKLGGDTEAFF. The CDR3 bases are TGTGCCAGCAGTTTAAACAAATTAGGGGGGGACACTGAAGCTTTCTTT.

The chain links TRBV5-4 to TRBJ2-5, with D perhaps TRBD2 (6 bases). The V and J ends lost 3 bases and 4 bases respectively, with 13 bases between them. This CDR3 is 14 amino acids long. Per germline, CDR1 SGHNT and CDR2 YYREEE (reference sequence). The CDR3: CASSSDLGGETQYF. DNA for the CDR3: TGTGCCAGCAGCTCCGATCTGGGAGGAGAGACCCAGTACTTC. The full variable domain, its missing parts supplied by reference TRBV5-4 and TRBJ2-5, is ETGVTQSPTHLIKTRGQQVTLRCSSQSGHNTVSWYQQALGQGPQFIFQYYREEENGRGNFPPRFSGLQFPNYSSELNVNALELDDSALYLCASSSDLGGETQYFGPGTRLLVL.